The clone carrying this T cell receptor beta chain is deemed medium-sized. The antigen is undetermined. These data belong to a study of regulatory dendritic cells for organ transplantation. Whole-study findings and limits: Resting memory CD8+ T cells held the most alloreactive clonotypes. Memory CD8+ T cells were the most oligoclonal; naive cells were highly diverse.

Sorted subsets were CFSE-labeled and cultured four to six days with allogeneic dendritic cells. Naive CD45RA+ and memory CD45RO+ CD4+ or CD8+ T cells were FACS-sorted. The data were produced by immunoSEQ multiplex PCR, yet TCRdb's version contains in-frame clones alone and is incomplete. The table lists under 9,000 clones, 65% to 75% of them singletons. This clonotype was sampled from a human donor in good health. The sequenced material came from memory CD4+ T cells from blood cultured with dendritic cells. Subset defined: CD45RO+ memory T cells.

The CDR3 DNA is TGCGCCAGCAGCCCCATAGGTAGGGACAGTAATTCACCCCTCCACTTT. This sequence encodes CASSPIGRDSNSPLHF. The chain employs TRBV4-1 and TRBJ1-6, with TRBD1 matching over 7 bases. V shed 4 bases, J shed 6 bases, and the junction held 9 bases outside the gene matches. The CDR3 consists of 16 residues. Germline assignment: CDR1 MGHRA and CDR2 YSYEKL.